Below, 12 T cell receptor beta chains from the same sample are listed, as sequenced in a study of blood T cell repertoires in COVID-19. Using immunoSEQ multiplex PCR, the repertoire was profiled, and TCRdb retains in-frame clones only, with some absent. Of hundreds of thousands of clones listed, approximately 91% were seen once; the top ten hold around 1.5%. The sequenced material came from PBMCs or T cells enriched from blood (not recorded which). The receptors stem from a woman under 30 who had been exposed to COVID-19.

This clone has just a few counts. The chain links TRBV29-1 to TRBJ2-1, with 9 bases lining up with TRBD1. CDR1 is SQVTM, CDR2 ANQGSEA, per germline. There are 12 residues in the CDR3. Germline trimming cut 6 bases from V and 4 bases from J; bases unmatched to any gene: 1. CDR3 region: CSVDRGYNEQFF. DNA for the CDR3: TGCAGCGTGGACAGGGGATACAATGAGCAGTTCTTC.

CDR3 DNA: TGTGCCAGCAGCTTGGTGGCAGATCCTCGGCCCCAGCATTTT. It specifies CASSLVADPRPQHF. This chain joins TRBV5-5 and TRBJ1-5; D is uncertain. The CDR3 covers 14 residues. V gave up 0 bases and J gave up 9 bases, with 13 bases separating them. Germline CDR1 reads SGHKS; CDR2 reads YYEKEE (reference sequence).

The chain joins TRBV6-5 to TRBJ2-5, with TRBD2 matching over 13 bases. Germline CDR1 MNHEY, CDR2 SVGAGI. The trim removed 5 bases at V and 4 bases at J, leaving 4 bases unmatched. There are 15 residues in the CDR3. The CDR3 spells CASSPGLAGVETQYF. In DNA form, the CDR3 reads TGTGCCAGCAGTCCCGGACTAGCGGGAGTAGAGACCCAGTACTTC.

The CDR3 DNA follows: TGTGCCAGCAGTACGACTAGCGGGAGGGCCTCGATTGCAGATACGCAGTATTTT. This gives the protein CASSTTSGRASIADTQYF. The rearrangement uses TRBV28 and TRBJ2-3; 14 bases are a match to TRBD2. Germline CDR1 and CDR2: MDHEN and SYDVKM. The CDR3 spans 18 residues. The junction had 11 bases not matched to a gene; V was cut back by 5 bases and J by 4 bases.

V usage is TRBV29-1 and J usage is TRBJ2-1; 8 nucleotides line up with TRBD2. The V gene's germline CDR1 is SQVTM and CDR2 ANQGSEA. After removal of 8 bases from V and 8 bases from J, the junction contained 14 bases not matched to a gene. The CDR3 loop spans 14 amino acids. For the CDR3, the DNA is TGCAGCTTCCTCGGTCGGACTAGCTTCGATGAGCAGTTCTTC. Its translation is CSFLGRTSFDEQFF.

Written as DNA, the CDR3 is TGTGCCAGCAGCCAGACAGGGGGGGGCACTGAAGCTTTCTTT. It encodes CASSQTGGGTEAFF. This sequence joins TRBV7-2 and TRBJ1-1; 9 bases align to TRBD1. The V and J ends lost 5 bases and 4 bases, in that order; junction bases with no gene match: 5. Germline assignment: CDR1 SGHTA and CDR2 FQGNSA. The CDR3 contains 14 residues.

Concerning this clone itself: Different DNA sequences within this sample yield the same CDR3. The chain joins TRBV28 to TRBJ2-7; D uncertain. In germline, CDR1 is MDHEN, CDR2 SYDVKM. The CDR3 loop spans 11 amino acids. V lost 6 bases to trimming and J lost 0 bases, with 3 bases between them. CDR3 sequence reads: CASSYSYEQYF. The CDR3 DNA is TGTGCCAGCAGCTACTCCTACGAGCAGTACTTC.

J is TRBJ1-1 and V is TRBV4-3; possible D gene TRBD1, 6 bases. Trimming stripped 0 bases from V and 0 bases from J, with 8 bases between. Germline lookup yields CDR1 LGHNA and CDR2 YSLEER. CDR3 length: 15 residues. CDR3 amino acids: CASSQDSGVNTEAFF. The CDR3 nucleotides are TGCGCCAGCAGCCAAGATTCAGGGGTGAACACTGAAGCTTTCTTT.

The chain recombines TRBV28 with TRBJ1-5; no definite D call. CDR3 size: 17 residues. Trimming removed 6 bases at V and 5 bases at J, with 23 bases between. CDR1 MDHEN and CDR2 SYDVKM come from the germline V gene. CDR3 DNA sequence: TGTGCCAGCAGCCACCGGGTGGTGGGAGCCTCCGATCAGCCCCAGCATTTT. This sequence encodes CASSHRVVGASDQPQHF.

To note about this clone: Compared with germline, one end of the junction differs, possibly owing to a read error. The genes are TRBV6-4 and TRBJ1-1; the D gene is possibly TRBD1 (6 bases). The germline V gene has CDR1 MRHNA and CDR2 SNTAGT. The CDR3 has 13 amino acids. This chain's CDR3 is CASSDSSQGIQLF. The DNA of the CDR3 is TGTGCCAGCAGTGACTCGAGTCAGGGGATTCAGCTGTTT.

The chain couples TRBV3-1 (or the pseudogene TRBV3-2) to TRBJ1-2; D is unresolved. The V gene's germline CDR1 is LGHDT and CDR2 YNNKEL (reference sequence). CDR3 length: 18 residues. Trimming shortened V by 0 bases and J by 0 bases, and 17 bases separated the two germline ends. The CDR3: CASSQDGSRYSPNYGYTF. In nucleotides, the CDR3 is TGTGCCAGCAGCCAAGATGGGTCCCGTTACAGCCCTAACTATGGCTACACCTTC.

The chain recombines TRBV5-1 with TRBJ1-4, with D unclear. Germline values: CDR1 SGHRS, CDR2 YFSETQ. The CDR3 covers 12 residues. Trimming shortened V by 1 base and J by 7 bases, and 5 bases separated the two germline ends. CDR3: CASSLNFEKLFF. DNA for the CDR3: TGCGCCAGCAGCTTGAACTTTGAAAAACTGTTTTTT.